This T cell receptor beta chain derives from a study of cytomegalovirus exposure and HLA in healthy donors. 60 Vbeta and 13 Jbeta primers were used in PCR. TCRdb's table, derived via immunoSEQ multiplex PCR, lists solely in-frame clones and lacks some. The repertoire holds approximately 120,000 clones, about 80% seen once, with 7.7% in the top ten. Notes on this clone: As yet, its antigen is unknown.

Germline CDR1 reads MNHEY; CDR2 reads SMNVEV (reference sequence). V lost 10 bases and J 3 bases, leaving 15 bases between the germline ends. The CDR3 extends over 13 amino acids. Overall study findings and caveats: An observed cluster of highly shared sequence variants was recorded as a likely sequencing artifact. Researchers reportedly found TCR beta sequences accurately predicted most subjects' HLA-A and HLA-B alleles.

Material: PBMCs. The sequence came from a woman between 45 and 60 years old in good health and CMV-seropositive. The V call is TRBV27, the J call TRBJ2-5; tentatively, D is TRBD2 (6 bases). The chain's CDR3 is CATLTRDEETQYF. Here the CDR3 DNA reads TGTGCCACCCTGACTAGGGATGAAGAGACCCAGTACTTC.